These T cell receptor beta chains were read from a single sample in a study of immune evolution from preneoplasia to lung adenocarcinoma. Method: immunoSEQ multiplex PCR; TCRdb's copy keeps in-frame clones and lacks some. The sample comprises 7,500 to 9,500 clones, about 80% of which are singletons, and roughly 2.4% rests with the top ten. The material sequenced was FFPE invasive lung adenocarcinoma tissue. The receptors shown here come from a person between 45 and 75 years old with lung adenocarcinoma. The CDR3 runs from the conserved cysteine through the conserved F or W. The order of the fields is CDR3 length, D gene, clone size, J gene, V gene, CDR3 protein, CDR3 DNA. A D gene is named only where the DNA matches it firmly. Size is stated for part of the rows, as once, few or many counts, or as a class when the clone is expanded.

cdr3_length: 16; d_call: TRBD1; clone_size: once; j_call: TRBJ1-5; v_call: TRBV4-1; cdr3_aa: CASSQDLGRGAQPQHF; cdr3_nt: TGCGCCAGCAGCCAAGATCTAGGCAGGGGGGCTCAGCCCCAGCATTTT
cdr3_length: 14; d_call: TRBD1; clone_size: NA; j_call: TRBJ1-3; v_call: TRBV6-1; cdr3_aa: CASKKQGAGNTIYF; cdr3_nt: TGTGCCAGCAAAAAGCAGGGGGCAGGAAACACCATATATTTT
cdr3_length: 16; d_call: TRBD1; clone_size: once; j_call: TRBJ2-7; v_call: TRBV6-1; cdr3_aa: CASSAQLLDRRYEQYF; cdr3_nt: TGTGCCAGCAGTGCTCAACTCCTGGACAGGAGATACGAGCAGTACTTC
cdr3_length: 18; d_call: TRBD2; clone_size: NA; j_call: TRBJ2-7; v_call: TRBV5-1; cdr3_aa: CASREYLAASGRRDEQYF; cdr3_nt: TGCGCCAGCAGAGAGTATTTGGCGGCTAGCGGGAGGAGGGACGAGCAGTACTTC
cdr3_length: 15; d_call: TRBD1; clone_size: NA; j_call: TRBJ2-7; v_call: TRBV6-4; cdr3_aa: CASSDSRDRGYEQYF; cdr3_nt: TGTGCCAGCAGTGACTCACGGGACAGGGGCTACGAGCAGTACTTC
cdr3_length: 15; d_call: TRBD1; clone_size: NA; j_call: TRBJ2-7; v_call: TRBV7-8; cdr3_aa: CASSSSMGQGYEQYF; cdr3_nt: TGTGCCAGCAGCTCTTCTATGGGACAGGGCTACGAGCAGTACTTC
cdr3_length: 13; d_call: NA; clone_size: NA; j_call: TRBJ1-2; v_call: TRBV11-2; cdr3_aa: CASSLSGTYGYTF; cdr3_nt: TGTGCCAGCAGCCTATCCGGGACCTATGGCTACACCTTC
cdr3_length: 12; d_call: NA; clone_size: NA; j_call: TRBJ2-1; v_call: TRBV30; cdr3_aa: CAWIRWTGEQFF; cdr3_nt: TGTGCCTGGATTCGGTGGACGGGTGAGCAGTTCTTC
cdr3_length: 12; d_call: NA; clone_size: NA; j_call: TRBJ2-7; v_call: TRBV6-6; cdr3_aa: CASEGYSYEQYF; cdr3_nt: TGTGCCAGCGAGGGGTACTCCTACGAGCAGTACTTC
cdr3_length: 15; d_call: TRBD1; clone_size: NA; j_call: TRBJ1-1; v_call: TRBV4-2; cdr3_aa: CASSQAGTGGTEAFF; cdr3_nt: TGTGCCAGCAGCCAAGCCGGGACAGGGGGCACTGAAGCTTTCTTT
cdr3_length: 16; d_call: NA; clone_size: NA; j_call: TRBJ1-4; v_call: TRBV7-9; cdr3_aa: CASSPEGSPPGEKLFF; cdr3_nt: TGTGCCAGCAGCCCGGAGGGCAGTCCGCCGGGTGAAAAACTGTTTTTT
cdr3_length: 16; d_call: NA; clone_size: NA; j_call: TRBJ2-5; v_call: TRBV5-1; cdr3_aa: CASSLALLAVEETQYF; cdr3_nt: TGCGCCAGCAGCTTGGCCTTGCTAGCTGTAGAAGAGACCCAGTACTTC
cdr3_length: 17; d_call: TRBD2; clone_size: NA; j_call: TRBJ2-5; v_call: TRBV5-1; cdr3_aa: CASSSGTSGSLLETQYF; cdr3_nt: TGCGCCAGCAGCTCCGGGACTAGCGGGAGTCTTTTGGAGACCCAGTACTTC
cdr3_length: 13; d_call: NA; clone_size: once; j_call: TRBJ1-1; v_call: TRBV11-1; cdr3_aa: CASSLEGFTEAFF; cdr3_nt: TGTGCCAGCAGCTTAGAAGGTTTCACTGAAGCTTTCTTT
cdr3_length: 13; d_call: NA; clone_size: NA; j_call: TRBJ1-1; v_call: TRBV6-4; cdr3_aa: CASSDRENTEAFF; cdr3_nt: TGTGCCAGCAGTGACAGGGAAAACACTGAAGCTTTCTTT
cdr3_length: 15; d_call: NA; clone_size: once; j_call: TRBJ1-4; v_call: TRBV7-2; cdr3_aa: CASSLAGGANEKLFF; cdr3_nt: TGTGCCAGCAGCTTAGCGGGGGGAGCTAATGAAAAACTGTTTTTT
cdr3_length: 13; d_call: TRBD1; clone_size: NA; j_call: TRBJ2-7; v_call: TRBV29-1; cdr3_aa: CSVRTGRSYEQYF; cdr3_nt: TGCAGCGTGAGGACAGGGCGATCCTACGAGCAGTACTTC
cdr3_length: 15; d_call: TRBD1; clone_size: once; j_call: TRBJ1-1; v_call: TRBV6-5; cdr3_aa: CASSPLGQGRTEAFF; cdr3_nt: TGTGCCAGCAGCCCCTTGGGACAGGGGAGAACTGAAGCTTTCTTT
cdr3_length: 13; d_call: TRBD1; clone_size: NA; j_call: TRBJ1-2; v_call: TRBV29-1; cdr3_aa: CSVLRQGARGYTF; cdr3_nt: TGCAGCGTTCTTAGACAGGGGGCGAGGGGCTACACCTTC
cdr3_length: 15; d_call: NA; clone_size: once; j_call: TRBJ2-2; v_call: TRBV18; cdr3_aa: CASSNDRGNTGELFF; cdr3_nt: TGTGCCAGCTCGAACGACAGAGGTAACACCGGGGAGCTGTTTTTT
cdr3_length: 16; d_call: NA; clone_size: NA; j_call: TRBJ1-1; v_call: TRBV6-6; cdr3_aa: CASSYPEGRKGTEAFF; cdr3_nt: TGTGCCAGCAGTTACCCCGAGGGTCGAAAGGGCACTGAAGCTTTCTTT
cdr3_length: 13; d_call: NA; clone_size: NA; j_call: TRBJ2-1; v_call: TRBV18; cdr3_aa: CASSPKPYNEQFF; cdr3_nt: TGTGCCAGCTCACCAAAGCCCTACAATGAGCAGTTCTTC
cdr3_length: 18; d_call: NA; clone_size: NA; j_call: TRBJ2-3; v_call: TRBV4-2; cdr3_aa: CASSQDLGRANPTDTQYF; cdr3_nt: TGTGCCAGCAGCCAAGATCTTGGGAGAGCGAACCCCACAGATACGCAGTATTTT
cdr3_length: 13; d_call: NA; clone_size: NA; j_call: TRBJ2-2; v_call: TRBV12-5; cdr3_aa: CASGSSNTGELFF; cdr3_nt: TGTGCTAGTGGCTCCTCGAACACCGGGGAGCTGTTTTTT
cdr3_length: 19; d_call: NA; clone_size: NA; j_call: TRBJ2-3; v_call: TRBV21-1; cdr3_aa: CASSKARTSGRAEADTQYF; cdr3_nt: TGTGCCAGCAGCAAAGCGCGGACTAGCGGGAGGGCTGAGGCAGATACGCAGTATTTT
cdr3_length: 14; d_call: NA; clone_size: NA; j_call: TRBJ2-7; v_call: TRBV28; cdr3_aa: CASTLQASSYEQYF; cdr3_nt: TGTGCCAGCACCCTACAAGCCAGCTCCTACGAGCAGTACTTC
cdr3_length: 13; d_call: NA; clone_size: once; j_call: TRBJ1-4; v_call: TRBV19; cdr3_aa: CASHERGDEKLFF; cdr3_nt: TGTGCCAGTCATGAGAGGGGGGATGAAAAACTGTTTTTT
cdr3_length: 14; d_call: TRBD2; clone_size: few; j_call: TRBJ2-7; v_call: TRBV6-5; cdr3_aa: CASRRGLAGFEQYF; cdr3_nt: TGTGCCAGCAGACGAGGACTAGCGGGGTTCGAGCAGTACTTC
cdr3_length: 14; d_call: NA; clone_size: NA; j_call: TRBJ2-1; v_call: TRBV6-5; cdr3_aa: CASSSRFGKNEQFF; cdr3_nt: TGTGCCAGCAGTTCTCGTTTCGGGAAAAATGAGCAGTTCTTC
cdr3_length: 13; d_call: NA; clone_size: few; j_call: TRBJ2-1; v_call: TRBV29-1; cdr3_aa: CSVTPPTLNEQFF; cdr3_nt: TGCAGCGTCACTCCTCCGACCTTGAATGAGCAGTTCTTC
cdr3_length: 17; d_call: TRBD1; clone_size: once; j_call: TRBJ2-3; v_call: TRBV19; cdr3_aa: CASSRRSDRGWTDTQYF; cdr3_nt: TGTGCCAGTAGCCGACGAAGCGACAGGGGGTGGACAGATACGCAGTATTTT
cdr3_length: 15; d_call: TRBD2; clone_size: NA; j_call: TRBJ2-5; v_call: TRBV9; cdr3_aa: CASTGTSGSGETQYF; cdr3_nt: TGTGCCAGCACCGGGACTAGCGGGAGTGGGGAGACCCAGTACTTC